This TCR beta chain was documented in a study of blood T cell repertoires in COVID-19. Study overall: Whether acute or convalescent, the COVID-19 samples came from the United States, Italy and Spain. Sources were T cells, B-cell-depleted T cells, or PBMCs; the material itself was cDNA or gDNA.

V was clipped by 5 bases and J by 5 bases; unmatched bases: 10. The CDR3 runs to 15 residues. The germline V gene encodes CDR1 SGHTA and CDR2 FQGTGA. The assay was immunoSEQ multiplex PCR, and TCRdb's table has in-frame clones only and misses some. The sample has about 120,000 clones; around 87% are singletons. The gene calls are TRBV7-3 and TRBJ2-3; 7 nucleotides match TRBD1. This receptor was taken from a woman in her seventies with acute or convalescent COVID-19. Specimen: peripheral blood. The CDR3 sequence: CASSPLGGSGDTQYF. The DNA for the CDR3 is TGTGCCAGCAGCCCTTTAGGGGGCAGCGGAGATACGCAGTATTTT. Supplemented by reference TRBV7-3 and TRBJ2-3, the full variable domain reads GAGVSQTPSNKVTEKGKYVELRCDPISGHTALYWYRQSLGQGPEFLIYFQGTGAADDSGLPNDRFFAVRPEGSVSTLKIQRTERGDSAVYLCASSPLGGSGDTQYFGPGTRLTVL.